Below, 15 T cell receptor beta chains from the same sample are listed, as sequenced in a study of blood T cell repertoires in COVID-19. Assay used: immunoSEQ multiplex PCR; TCRdb lists only in-frame clones, some missing. Of roughly 380,000 clones detected, 80% to 90% appear once; the ten largest clones hold 1.3%. The material sequenced was PBMCs or T cells enriched from blood (not recorded which). Receptor source: a man aged 25 to 45 who had recovered from COVID-19.

The CDR3 coding sequence is TGTGCCAGCAGCCCCGGGTGGTACGAGCAGTACTTC. It yields the protein CASSPGWYEQYF. This chain connects TRBV12-3 or TRBV12-4 to TRBJ2-7; no definite D call. This CDR3 region has 12 residues. The V and J ends lost 6 bases and 4 bases respectively, with 10 bases between them.

The rearrangement joins TRBV3-1 (or the pseudogene TRBV3-2) to TRBJ1-2; D perhaps matches TRBD1 (6 bases). CDR3 length: 12 amino acids. Trimming cost V 5 bases and J 4 bases, with 8 bases left between them. Germline V gives CDR1 LGHDT, CDR2 YNNKEL (reference sequence). This chain's CDR3 is CASSTGRYGYTF. In nucleotides, the CDR3 is TGTGCCAGCAGCACAGGGCGCTATGGCTACACCTTC.

This chain connects TRBV7-9 to TRBJ1-6; D might be TRBD1 (6 bases). The germline V gene has CDR1 SEHNR and CDR2 FQNEAQ (reference sequence). Trimming took off 2 bases at V and 8 bases at J, with 7 bases between the two ends. This CDR3 is built from 13 residues. This CDR3 reads CASSLPGDSPLHF. The CDR3 bases are TGTGCCAGCAGCTTACCAGGGGATTCACCCCTCCACTTT.

V gene TRBV9 combines with J gene TRBJ2-7, with D perhaps matching TRBD1 (6 bases). Germline-derived CDR1 and CDR2 are SGDLS and YYNGEE. CDR3 length: 15 amino acids. Trimming stripped 3 bases from V and 3 bases from J, with 16 bases between. In DNA form, the CDR3 reads TGTGCCAGCAGCGCCCGTCCAACAGGGATCTACGAGCAGTACTTC. Translating it yields CASSARPTGIYEQYF. Supplemented by reference TRBV9 and TRBJ2-7, the full variable domain reads DSGVTQTPKHLITATGQRVTLRCSPRSGDLSVYWYQQSLDQGLQFLIQYYNGEERAKGNILERFSAQQFPDLHSELNLSSLELGDSALYFCASSARPTGIYEQYFGPGTRLTVT.

This chain connects TRBV27 to TRBJ2-5, with 7 bases identical to TRBD2. Germline CDR1 and CDR2: MNHEY and SMNVEV (reference sequence). This CDR3 is built from 14 residues. V was clipped by 5 bases and J by 7 bases; unmatched bases: 10. The CDR3 bases are TGTGCCAGCAGTGCCACCGGGACGGGGGGGACCCAGTACTTC. Amino acids: CASSATGTGGTQYF.

This clone has just one count. The chain recombines TRBV7-2 with TRBJ2-7; a weak D match, TRBD1 (6 bases). The CDR3 runs to 13 residues. Trimming removed 3 bases from V and 4 bases from J, with 10 bases in between. Germline CDR1 and CDR2: SGHTA and FQGNSA. CDR3 sequence reads: CASSFRTVYEQYF. CDR3 bases: TGTGCCAGCAGCTTTCGGACAGTGTACGAGCAGTACTTC.

With regard to this clone: Other DNA sequences in this specimen translate into the identical CDR3. The J gene is TRBJ1-1, the V gene TRBV15, with 8 bases lining up with TRBD1. Germline V gene lookup returns CDR1 LNHNV and CDR2 YYDKDF (reference sequence). The CDR3 contains 15 residues. V shed 0 bases and J 5 bases; nucleotides not matched to a gene: 5. The CDR3 nucleotides read TGTGCCACCAGCAGAGATCAGGGGGCAGGTACTGAAGCTTTCTTT. It is translated as CATSRDQGAGTEAFF.

This clone has only a few counts. The V gene is TRBV2, the J gene TRBJ1-2; no reliable D call. CDR1 and CDR2 (germline): SNHLY, FYNNEI. The CDR3 length is 13 residues. Trimming stripped 7 bases from V and 0 bases from J, with 9 bases between. In DNA form, the CDR3 reads TGTGCCAGCACTGACCCTGCTAACTATGGCTACACCTTC. Its translation is CASTDPANYGYTF.

The CDR3: CASRYRGQDTEAFF. The CDR3 region has the DNA TGTGCCAGTAGATACAGGGGGCAGGACACTGAAGCTTTCTTT. The gene calls are TRBV19 and TRBJ1-1; the match to TRBD1 covers 9 bases. V lost 6 bases and J lost 3; bases outside the gene matches: 5. CDR1 is LNHDA and CDR2 is SQIVND in the germline V gene (reference sequence). The CDR3 consists of 14 residues.

The V and J genes are TRBV15 and TRBJ1-1, with D possibly being TRBD1 (6 bases). CDR3 length: 13 amino acids. Germline V gene data show CDR1 as LNHNV and CDR2 as YYDKDF (reference sequence). With 4 bases removed from V and 10 bases from J, the gap between germline ends came to 16 bases. CDR3 region: CATSMEVRGTAFF. The DNA for the CDR3 is TGTGCCACCAGCATGGAGGTTAGGGGGACAGCTTTCTTT. Full variable domain (rest looked up from reference TRBV15 and TRBJ1-1): DAMVIQNPRYQVTQFGKPVTLSCSQTLNHNVMYWYQQKSSQAPKLLFHYYDKDFNNEADTPDNFQSRRPNTSFCFLDIRSPGLGDTAMYLCATSMEVRGTAFFGQGTRLTVV.

The chain employs TRBV7-2 and TRBJ2-7; 10 nucleotides line up with TRBD1. The ends lost 1 base at V and 0 bases at J; junction bases unmatched: 3. The CDR3 has 16 amino acids. Per germline, CDR1 SGHTA and CDR2 FQGNSA. The CDR3 bases are TGTGCCAGCAGCTTAGGGGGACAGGGGAGCTCCTACGAGCAGTACTTC. This encodes CASSLGGQGSSYEQYF.

V gene TRBV27 combines with J gene TRBJ2-7; D perhaps matches TRBD1 (5 bases). V was cut by 4 bases and J by 0 bases, with 13 bases left in between. The CDR3 is made up of 15 amino acids. Germline V lookup: CDR1 MNHEY, CDR2 SMNVEV (reference sequence). Written as DNA, the CDR3 is TGTGCCAGCAGTTCAAGACAGAAAAGCTCCTACGAGCAGTACTTC. Translated: CASSSRQKSSYEQYF.

The CDR3 DNA reads TGTGCCTGGATACGGGACAGGGGTACTGAAGCTTTCTTT. This codes for CAWIRDRGTEAFF. The chain employs TRBV30 and TRBJ1-1, with 10 bases that match TRBD1. The CDR3 sequence is 13 residues long. V lost 4 bases and J lost 5; bases outside the gene matches: 4. Germline CDR1 GTSNPN, CDR2 SVGIG (reference sequence). The entire variable domain, with the rest obtained from reference TRBV30 and TRBJ1-1, is as follows: SQTIHQWPATLVQPVGSPLSLECTVEGTSNPNLYWYRQAAGRGLQLLFYSVGIGQISSEVPQNLSASRPQDRQFILSSKKLLLSDSGFYLCAWIRDRGTEAFFGQGTRLTVV.

This sequence joins TRBV3-1 (or the pseudogene TRBV3-2) and TRBJ1-3; no clear D. Per the germline V gene, CDR1 is LGHDT and CDR2 is YNNKEL (reference sequence). Trimming pared 1 base from V and 2 bases from J, leaving 12 bases between. The CDR3 runs 16 residues. DNA for the CDR3: TGTGCCAGCAGCCAAGTGTTCGGTCAGGCTGGAAACACCATATATTTT. Translating it yields CASSQVFGQAGNTIYF.

There are a few counts of this clone. CDR3 residues: CAGSRGQWQPQHF. CDR3 coding DNA: TGTGCCGGGAGTAGGGGGCAGTGGCAGCCCCAGCATTTT. The chain carries TRBV7-9 and TRBJ1-5; 7 bases are a match to TRBD1. The length of the CDR3 is 13 residues. The germline V gene encodes CDR1 SEHNR and CDR2 FQNEAQ (reference sequence). J lost 7 bases, V lost 11 bases, and 11 bases had no gene match.